A single sample gave rise to the 24 T cell receptor beta chains below, sequenced in a study of shared clonotypes between healthy human individuals. Clones were read by immunoSEQ multiplex PCR, and TCRdb kept only the in-frame ones, dropping some. Here the sample spans about 2.4 million clones, roughly 93% being singletons. The sequenced material came from naive CD4+ T cells from PBMCs. Subset of the sample: CD45RA+ positively selected. These receptors all come from a man in his late teens or twenties in good health. Some clones in this sample may be carry-over from other donors' samples.

As for this clone: At the DNA level, this CDR3 is encoded by other sequences in the same sample as well. The J gene is TRBJ2-1, the V gene TRBV28; 7 positions agree with TRBD2. This CDR3 has 15 residues. V lost 6 bases and J lost 0; bases outside the gene matches: 5. CDR1 and CDR2 from the germline V gene are MDHEN and SYDVKM. The CDR3 DNA follows: TGTGCCAGCAGGACGGGGGGATCCTCCTACAATGAGCAGTTCTTC. Its translation is CASRTGGSSYNEQFF.

V and J are TRBV9 and TRBJ2-1; D unresolved. Trimming left V 0 bases short and J 2 bases short, with 12 bases between. The CDR3 has 16 amino acids. The V gene's germline CDR1 is SGDLS and CDR2 YYNGEE. CDR3 in amino acids: CASSVDPAPTYNEQFF. The CDR3 DNA sequence: TGTGCCAGCAGCGTAGACCCCGCACCCACCTACAATGAGCAGTTCTTC.

The table lists this clone with a count of one. This chain links TRBV14 with TRBJ2-7; D ambiguous. V gave up 5 bases and J gave up 3 bases, with 14 bases separating them. In germline, CDR1 is SGHDN, CDR2 FVKESK. This CDR3 has 14 residues. The CDR3 DNA reads as TGTGCCAGCAGCAGCAGTGGCCGAGTCTACGAGCAGTACTTC. Translating it yields CASSSSGRVYEQYF.

The chain recombines TRBV5-1 with TRBJ2-3, with 13 nucleotides matching TRBD2. The CDR3 is 14 residues long. Germline CDR1 SGHRS, CDR2 YFSETQ. The V segment lost 6 bases and the J segment 5 bases; nucleotides outside the gene matches: 3. The CDR3 nucleotides are TGCGCCAGCACTACTAGCGGGAGGGGAGATACGCAGTATTTT. This translates into CASTTSGRGDTQYF.

The chain has TRBV6-1 and TRBJ2-7; 8 bases map to TRBD1. The CDR3 is 15 amino acids. CDR1 and CDR2 from the germline V gene are MNHNS and SASEGT. Trimming removed 6 bases from V and 0 bases from J; junction bases left unmatched: 7. The CDR3 DNA reads TGTGCCAGCAGCTTAGACAGGGGCCGCTCCTACGAGCAGTACTTC. It codes for CASSLDRGRSYEQYF.

The chain couples TRBV28 to TRBJ1-2; 7 bases line up with TRBD1. The trim removed 5 bases at V and 5 bases at J, leaving 5 bases unmatched. Per the germline V gene, CDR1 is MDHEN and CDR2 is SYDVKM. The CDR3 covers 13 residues. The DNA of the CDR3 is TGTGCCAGCAGTGATCCAGGGGGATATGGCTACACCTTC. It yields the protein CASSDPGGYGYTF.

This chain connects TRBV5-1 to TRBJ2-5, with D possibly being TRBD2 (5 bases). The germline gives CDR1 SGHRS, CDR2 YFSETQ. The V end was cut by 0 bases, the J end by 7 bases, with 16 bases between. This CDR3 region has 15 residues. The DNA for the CDR3 is TGCGCCAGCAGCTTGGCCGGCGGGCCTACGGGGACCCAGTACTTC. Residues: CASSLAGGPTGTQYF.

V is TRBV30 and J is TRBJ2-7, with 16 bases that match TRBD2. The germline V gene has CDR1 GTSNPN and CDR2 SVGIG (reference sequence). CDR3 length: 14 residues. J lost 5 bases, V lost 5 bases, and 3 bases had no gene match. The CDR3 bases are TGTGCCTGGGGGACTAGCGGGAGGGGGAACGAGCAGTACTTC. The encoded protein is CAWGTSGRGNEQYF.

This chain joins TRBV6-4 and TRBJ1-2; no clear D gene. Trimming shortened V by 2 bases and J by 5 bases, and 12 bases separated the two germline ends. The CDR3 contains 14 residues. Germline-derived CDR1 and CDR2 are MRHNA and SNTAGT. CDR3 in DNA: TGTGCCAGCAGTGACGGAACGGCGCGATATGGCTACACCTTC. Translation gives CASSDGTARYGYTF.

This chain uses TRBV7-2 with TRBJ2-7, with D unresolved. Germline V gene lookup returns CDR1 SGHTA and CDR2 FQGNSA. V lost 4 bases, J lost 0 bases, and 7 bases lay in between. This CDR3 region has 13 residues. Here the CDR3 DNA reads TGTGCCAGCAGCTCGTCAAACTCCTACGAGCAGTACTTC. Its protein is CASSSSNSYEQYF. The whole variable domain, filled in from reference TRBV7-2 and TRBJ2-7, reads GAGVSQSPSNKVTEKGKDVELRCDPISGHTALYWYRQSLGQGLEFLIYFQGNSAPDKSGLPSDRFSAERTGGSVSTLTIQRTQQEDSAVYLCASSSSNSYEQYFGPGTRLTVT.

The chain carries TRBV6-5 and TRBJ1-4, with no clear D. Germline loops: CDR1 MNHEY, CDR2 SVGAGI. This CDR3 is built from 13 residues. Trimming pared 9 bases from V and 0 bases from J, leaving 8 bases between. DNA of the CDR3: TGTGCCAGTCGAAACGCAACTAATGAAAAACTGTTTTTT. Protein product: CASRNATNEKLFF.

The V and J genes are TRBV11-2 and TRBJ2-7; D might be TRBD1 (6 bases). This CDR3 has 15 amino acids. V lost 1 base, J lost 2 bases, and 12 bases lay in between. CDR1 and CDR2 from the germline V gene are SGHAT and FQNNGV. CDR3 amino acids: CASSLVGTSTYEQYF. Here the CDR3 DNA reads TGTGCCAGCAGCTTAGTGGGGACATCTACCTACGAGCAGTACTTC. Drawing the rest from reference TRBV11-2 and TRBJ2-7, the complete variable domain is EAGVAQSPRYKIIEKRQSVAFWCNPISGHATLYWYQQILGQGPKLLIQFQNNGVVDDSQLPKDRFSAERLKGVDSTLKIQPAKLEDSAVYLCASSLVGTSTYEQYFGPGTRLTVT.

As concerns this clone: In the same sample, other DNA sequences code for this CDR3. The V and J genes are TRBV25-1 and TRBJ1-1, with D hard to call. Trimming removed 5 bases at V and 0 bases at J, with 13 bases between. Germline V gene sequence: CDR1 MGHDK, CDR2 SYGVNS. The CDR3 is 15 residues long. The CDR3 here is CASSRPLGMNTEAFF. The CDR3 bases are TGTGCCAGCAGTCGACCATTAGGGATGAACACTGAAGCTTTCTTT.

This sequence joins TRBV29-1 and TRBJ2-2; 9 bases line up with TRBD1. Losses at the gene ends were 7 bases for V and 5 bases for J; bases not matched to a gene: 11. Germline CDR1 reads SQVTM; CDR2 reads ANQGSEA. CDR3 length: 15 amino acids. DNA of the CDR3: TGCAGCGGCAGACCGGGACAGGGTAGAACCGGGGAGCTGTTTTTT. It specifies CSGRPGQGRTGELFF.

CDR3: CASSITTSGTYNEQFF. The DNA of the CDR3 is TGTGCCAGTAGTATCACCACTAGCGGAACCTACAATGAGCAGTTCTTC. V gene TRBV19 combines with J gene TRBJ2-1; 8 nucleotides agree with TRBD2. V lost 3 bases to trimming and J lost 2 bases; unmatched junction nucleotides: 6. This CDR3 contains 16 residues. CDR1 is LNHDA and CDR2 is SQIVND in the germline V gene (reference sequence).

V and J are TRBV28 and TRBJ1-5; D is perhaps TRBD1 (5 bases). Germline V gene data show CDR1 as MDHEN and CDR2 as SYDVKM. The CDR3 extends over 17 amino acids. Between the trimmed V and J ends, which lost 7 bases and 2 bases, there was a span of 21 bases. CDR3: CASTRGTFGGGNQPQHF. In DNA form, the CDR3 reads TGTGCCAGCACCCGCGGGACTTTCGGTGGTGGCAATCAGCCCCAGCATTTT.

The sample holds a few counts of this clone. The J gene is TRBJ1-5, the V gene TRBV28; 8 bases align to TRBD1. CDR1 and CDR2 from the germline V gene are MDHEN and SYDVKM. The V segment lost 8 bases and the J segment 0 bases; nucleotides outside the gene matches: 6. The length of the CDR3 is 15 residues. In nucleotides, the CDR3 is TGTGCCAGCCTATCGACAGGGGATAGCAATCAGCCCCAGCATTTT. Translation: CASLSTGDSNQPQHF.

This chain connects TRBV29-1 to TRBJ2-1, with TRBD2 matching over 9 bases. Germline loops: CDR1 SQVTM, CDR2 ANQGSEA. V dropped 8 bases and J dropped 10; count of bases not matched to a gene: 9. The CDR3 runs 12 residues. CDR3 amino acids: CSFSRGGAEQFF. The CDR3 DNA reads TGCAGCTTCTCGCGGGGGGGCGCCGAGCAGTTCTTC.

This chain joins TRBV5-6 and TRBJ1-4, with TRBD1 as a possible D gene (5 bases). With 0 bases removed from V and 8 bases from J, the gap between germline ends came to 11 bases. The length of the CDR3 is 14 residues. Germline CDR1 and CDR2: SGHDT and YYEEEE. In DNA, the CDR3 is TGTGCCAGCAGCTTGGTTGGGGCGGGGGAAAAACTGTTTTTT. Amino acid sequence: CASSLVGAGEKLFF.

The gene calls are TRBV7-3 and TRBJ2-1, with TRBD1 matching 9 bases. The CDR3 loop spans 14 amino acids. CDR1 is SGHTA, CDR2 FQGTGA, per germline. V lost 3 bases, J lost 10 bases, and 7 bases stayed unmatched. In DNA form, the CDR3 reads TGTGCCAGCAGCTTCTTGAGCACAGGGGGCGAGCAGTTCTTC. Translation gives CASSFLSTGGEQFF.

The J gene is TRBJ2-2, the V gene TRBV12-5; D possibly corresponds to TRBD1 (6 bases). Germline V CDR1 and CDR2: LGHNT, FRNRAP. The CDR3 length is 16 residues. V dropped 3 bases and J dropped 5 bases, with 16 bases sitting between them. CDR3 coding DNA: TGTGCTAGTGGTTTTTCCCCTACAGGGAATACCGGGGAGCTGTTTTTT. Protein sequence: CASGFSPTGNTGELFF.

The CDR3 reads CASSFTDRGNTIYF. The CDR3 coding sequence is TGTGCCAGCAGCTTTACGGACAGGGGGAACACCATATATTTT. The rearrangement joins TRBV11-2 to TRBJ1-3, with 10 bases matching TRBD1. Losses at the gene ends were 3 bases for V and 7 bases for J; bases not matched to a gene: 3. Germline CDR1 is SGHAT and CDR2 is FQNNGV. The CDR3 sequence is 14 residues long. Using reference TRBV11-2 and TRBJ1-3 for the parts outside the CDR3, the full variable domain is EAGVAQSPRYKIIEKRQSVAFWCNPISGHATLYWYQQILGQGPKLLIQFQNNGVVDDSQLPKDRFSAERLKGVDSTLKIQPAKLEDSAVYLCASSFTDRGNTIYFGEGSWLTVV.

The rearrangement links TRBV28 to TRBJ1-5; possibly TRBD1 for D (5 bases). The V gene's germline CDR1 is MDHEN and CDR2 SYDVKM. The germline V and J ends were trimmed by 9 bases and 3 bases, with 33 bases remaining between them. The CDR3 totals 20 residues. In DNA, the CDR3 is TGTGCCAGTTTACAGGTCTGGGCACCCCGGGGATATATTGACAATCAGCCCCAGCATTTT. Its protein is CASLQVWAPRGYIDNQPQHF. Supplemented by reference TRBV28 and TRBJ1-5, the full variable domain reads DVKVTQSSRYLVKRTGEKVFLECVQDMDHENMFWYRQDPGLGLRLIYFSYDVKMKEKGDIPEGYSVSREKKERFSLILESASTNQTSMYLCASLQVWAPRGYIDNQPQHFGDGTRLSIL.

This chain connects TRBV5-6 to TRBJ1-2, with D hard to call. The V and J ends lost 4 bases and 2 bases respectively, with 6 bases between them. Germline V gene data show CDR1 as SGHDT and CDR2 as YYEEEE. The CDR3 sequence is 12 residues long. CDR3 in amino acids: CASSVGNYGYTF. The CDR3 DNA sequence: TGTGCCAGCAGCGTCGGAAACTATGGCTACACCTTC. The variable domain in full, with the rest retrieved from reference TRBV5-6 and TRBJ1-2, is DAGVTQSPTHLIKTRGQQVTLRCSPKSGHDTVSWYQQALGQGPQFIFQYYEEEERQRGNFPDRFSGHQFPNYSSELNVNALLLGDSALYLCASSVGNYGYTFGSGTRLTVV.